The sample holds one count of the clone carrying this T cell receptor beta chain. This sample is drawn from a study of TIL therapy for anti-PD-1-resistant metastatic lung cancer. The time point here: pre-treatment sample, taken before nivolumab and TIL therapy. Pleural nodules or supraclavicular lymph nodes made up most of the excised metastases sampled. The immunoSEQ assay was v3. Clones were read by immunoSEQ multiplex PCR, and TCRdb kept only the in-frame ones, dropping some. The table lists about 50,000 clones, 65% to 80% of them singletons, with approximately 5.6% in the top ten. V was trimmed by 3 bases and J by 4 bases, leaving 15 bases between them. The CDR3 totals 15 residues. In germline, CDR1 is MNHNS, CDR2 SASEGT.

The chain recombines TRBV6-1 with TRBJ1-2, with a weak D call TRBD1 (5 bases). Sequenced material: tumor tissue, taken at baseline. The origin of this receptor is a person aged 25-85 years with non-small cell lung cancer. The CDR3 protein is CASSDTSTEVYGYTF. In DNA form, the CDR3 reads TGTGCCAGCAGTGACACCTCGACAGAAGTCTATGGCTACACCTTC.